This T cell receptor (beta chain) was documented in a study of blood T cell repertoires in COVID-19. Looking at the study overall: The study drew acute and convalescent COVID-19 samples from the United States, Italy and Spain. T cells, B-cell-depleted T cells, or PBMCs provided the cDNA or gDNA that served as material.

Original processing notes: Amplification from reference gene primers served as the basis for estimated nucleated cell counts. The assay was immunoSEQ multiplex PCR, and TCRdb's table has in-frame clones only and misses some. V and J calls and clone size are those listed in that table; D and trimming were worked out from the DNA. In the table there are about 90,000 clones, roughly nine tenths of which are singletons. The CDR3 is 15 residues long. Germline V gene data show CDR1 as MDHEN and CDR2 as SYDVKM. V shed 5 bases, J shed 3 bases, and the junction held 9 bases outside the gene matches. This clone has only one observation.

V gene TRBV28 combines with J gene TRBJ1-2, with 7 bases lining up with TRBD1. The clonotype comes from a woman in her 70s with acute or convalescent COVID-19. The sequenced material came from peripheral blood. CDR3 nucleotide sequence: TGTGCCAGCAGTCATCAACTAACAGGGGACTATGGCTACACCTTC. This sequence encodes CASSHQLTGDYGYTF.